This is a list of T cell receptor beta chains from one sample in a study of T cells expressing NK-cell markers. After re-calling the 5' RACE reads, TCRdb lists one entry per CDR3 protein, DNA absent. This table holds 200,000 to 300,000 distinct CDR3 sequences. Sequencing used blood T cells: a sorted CD56 or NKG2C T cell subset, CD4+ or CD8+ T cells, or bulk PBMC T cells (not recorded which). The receptors come from a woman aged 18 to 69 in good health. The CDR3 runs from the conserved cysteine through the conserved F or W.

J: TRBJ2-1
V: TRBV27
CDR3: CASSSDPGQGANEQFF

J: TRBJ1-6
V: TRBV28
CDR3: CASSFGQPRASPLHF

J: TRBJ1-5
V: TRBV19
CDR3: CAVRDREGNQPQHF

J: TRBJ2-2
V: TRBV12-3/TRBV12-4
CDR3: CASHTGTGELFF

J: TRBJ2-5
V: TRBV11-2
CDR3: CASSSALAGGGETQYF

J: TRBJ1-1
V: TRBV7-7
CDR3: CASSLAVERTEAFF

J: TRBJ1-4
V: TRBV10-3
CDR3: CATTGGPNEKLFF

J: TRBJ2-7
V: TRBV19
CDR3: CASSYRGRTGIYEQYF

J: TRBJ2-7
V: TRBV10-3
CDR3: CAISESPRLARSYEQYF

J: TRBJ2-7
V: TRBV20-1
CDR3: CSARAGLALEQYF

J: TRBJ1-1
V: TRBV10-3
CDR3: CAIRTDGLEAFF

J: TRBJ2-7
V: TRBV2
CDR3: CTSSVPEPGLF

J: TRBJ2-1
V: TRBV4-3
CDR3: CASPKGKRTSGDYNEQFF

J: TRBJ1-2
V: TRBV5-1
CDR3: CASSSQGRGYGYTF

J: TRBJ1-5
V: TRBV20-1
CDR3: CSARTGGNQPQHF

J: TRBJ1-2
V: TRBV19
CDR3: CASKGRANYGYTF

J: TRBJ1-5
V: TRBV12-3/TRBV12-4
CDR3: CASSQGKVNSNQPQHF

J: TRBJ2-1
V: TRBV7-3
CDR3: CASSLQYYNEQFF

J: TRBJ2-6
V: TRBV18
CDR3: CASDRDRGLTGANVLTF

J: TRBJ2-7
V: TRBV20-1
CDR3: CSARLAGERQYF

J: TRBJ2-2
V: TRBV12-3/TRBV12-4
CDR3: CASSLASDTGELFF

J: TRBJ2-7
V: TRBV9
CDR3: CASSHSGSSYEQYF

J: TRBJ2-5
V: TRBV11-2
CDR3: CASSFGTPTKTQYF

J: TRBJ2-3
V: TRBV18
CDR3: CASSPPSDTQYF

J: TRBJ2-5
V: TRBV3-1
CDR3: CASSPSGSETQYF

J: TRBJ2-5
V: TRBV6-2/TRBV6-3
CDR3: CASSASSYQETQYF

J: TRBJ1-5
V: TRBV5-5
CDR3: CASSAGFLGRDQPQHF

J: TRBJ1-5
V: TRBV18
CDR3: CASSPLDNQPQHF

J: TRBJ2-2
V: TRBV20-1
CDR3: CSAHSGNGGELFF

J: TRBJ2-1
V: TRBV14
CDR3: CASSQDLDRRNEQFF

J: TRBJ2-5
V: TRBV5-6
CDR3: CASSLSLEQETQYF

J: TRBJ2-5
V: TRBV29-1
CDR3: CSVEAGGETQYF

J: TRBJ2-7
V: TRBV28
CDR3: CASSSLPHEQYF

J: TRBJ2-1
V: TRBV12-3/TRBV12-4
CDR3: CASGWTTSPALGQFF

J: TRBJ1-1
V: TRBV5-1
CDR3: CASSLGQQNTEAFF

J: TRBJ2-7
V: TRBV18
CDR3: CASSPELGQKYEQYF

J: TRBJ1-5
V: TRBV2
CDR3: CASSDGGAGQPQHF

J: TRBJ1-5
V: TRBV27
CDR3: CASSLVASNQPQHF

J: TRBJ2-1
V: TRBV9
CDR3: CASSQTSLSDEQFF

J: TRBJ1-1
V: TRBV18
CDR3: CASSPHRDANTEAFF

J: TRBJ2-5
V: TRBV24-1
CDR3: CATSDSRGSQTQYF

J: TRBJ2-3
V: TRBV5-1
CDR3: CASSETSLPAQDTQYF

J: TRBJ2-1
V: TRBV11-2
CDR3: CASSLDHAGGRLNEQFF

J: TRBJ1-5
V: TRBV19
CDR3: CASSPRVGNQPQHF

J: TRBJ1-6
V: TRBV2
CDR3: CASTATFNSPLHF

J: TRBJ1-1
V: TRBV14
CDR3: CASSQVLGTEAFF

J: TRBJ2-2
V: TRBV5-6
CDR3: CASKLGRANTGELFF

J: TRBJ1-6
V: TRBV14
CDR3: CASSQDGGGNSPLHF

J: TRBJ1-6
V: TRBV4-3
CDR3: CASSQDLRYSPLHF

J: TRBJ2-1
V: TRBV12-3/TRBV12-4
CDR3: CASRKLAGGGNEQFF

J: TRBJ1-5
V: TRBV29-1
CDR3: CSVSTGRDQPQHF

J: TRBJ2-7
V: TRBV18
CDR3: CASSPGQASSYEQYF